Listed below are T cell receptor beta chains from one sample, sequenced in a study of cytomegalovirus exposure and HLA in healthy donors. The data were produced by immunoSEQ multiplex PCR, yet TCRdb's version contains in-frame clones alone and is incomplete. This table has 100,000 to 150,000 clones, around four fifths appearing once. Input material: PBMCs. The receptors stem from a woman between 35 and 50 years old in good health and CMV-seropositive. CDR3s include the opening cysteine and the closing phenylalanine or tryptophan. The order of the fields is D gene, V gene, clone size, J gene, CDR3 protein, CDR3 DNA. D genes are given only for firm matches. Not every row has a clone size; where given, it reads once, few, many or a size class.

NA	TRBV27	NA	TRBJ2-5	CASSTLRRDGETQYF	TGTGCCAGCAGTACCCTCAGGCGGGACGGAGAGACCCAGTACTTC
TRBD2	TRBV9	NA	TRBJ2-5	CASSVASGRGETQYF	TGTGCCAGCAGCGTAGCTTCGGGGAGGGGAGAGACCCAGTACTTC
TRBD2	TRBV5-1	once	TRBJ2-1	CASSPQAGGPYNEQFF	TGCGCCAGCAGCCCACAAGCGGGAGGACCTTACAATGAGCAGTTCTTC
NA	TRBV9	NA	TRBJ2-1	CASSVTGALSYNEQFF	TGTGCCAGCAGCGTGACAGGTGCCCTTTCTTACAATGAGCAGTTCTTC
NA	TRBV19	NA	TRBJ2-1	CASSQTGVNEQFF	TGTGCCAGTAGCCAAACGGGGGTTAATGAGCAGTTCTTC
TRBD2	TRBV5-1	NA	TRBJ2-1	CASSWTSPFSNEQFF	TGCGCCAGCAGCTGGACTAGCCCATTCAGCAATGAGCAGTTCTTC
TRBD1	TRBV5-1	NA	TRBJ2-3	CASSQDRETDTQYF	TGCGCCAGCAGCCAGGACAGGGAAACAGATACGCAGTATTTT
TRBD2	TRBV11-3	NA	TRBJ2-3	CASSLGTSGRIAGTDTQYF	TGTGCCAGCAGCTTAGGGACTAGCGGGAGAATTGCTGGCACAGATACGCAGTATTTT
NA	TRBV27	NA	TRBJ2-2	CASSLMSSDTGELFF	TGTGCCAGCAGTCTCATGTCGAGTGACACCGGGGAGCTGTTTTTT
NA	TRBV4-3	NA	TRBJ2-1	CASSQGGGSYEQFF	TGCGCCAGCAGCCAAGGAGGCGGTAGCTATGAGCAGTTCTTC
TRBD1	TRBV18	NA	TRBJ1-2	CASSYGQGTGYGYTF	TGTGCCAGCTCGTATGGACAGGGGACGGGCTATGGCTACACCTTC
NA	TRBV5-5	NA	TRBJ1-4	CASSLIPDEKLFF	TGTGCCAGCAGCTTGATACCAGATGAAAAACTGTTTTTT
NA	TRBV7-8	NA	TRBJ2-2	CASSEGHVNTGELFF	TGTGCCAGCAGCGAGGGACACGTGAACACCGGGGAGCTGTTTTTT
TRBD2	TRBV10-1	NA	TRBJ2-7	CATRPGLVGEQYF	TGCGCCACCCGGCCGGGACTAGTCGGAGAGCAGTACTTC
TRBD2	TRBV7-2	NA	TRBJ2-7	CASSPWTSAAYEQYF	TGTGCCAGCAGCCCCTGGACTAGCGCCGCCTACGAGCAGTACTTC
TRBD1	TRBV6-5	NA	TRBJ2-1	CASSWGQGKVNEQFF	TGTGCCAGCAGTTGGGGACAGGGTAAGGTTAATGAGCAGTTCTTC
TRBD2	TRBV9	once	TRBJ2-5	CASSSTSNPSGQETQYF	TGTGCCAGCAGCTCCACCTCAAACCCTAGCGGACAAGAGACCCAGTACTTC
NA	TRBV6-4	once	TRBJ2-2	CASSDSGRTNTGELFF	TGTGCCAGCAGTGACTCGGGCAGGACGAACACCGGGGAGCTGTTTTTT
TRBD1	TRBV9	NA	TRBJ1-2	CASSVDSGGPIYGYTF	TGTGCCAGCAGCGTAGATTCAGGGGGGCCGATCTATGGCTACACCTTC
NA	TRBV30	NA	TRBJ2-2	CAWNKPGADGELFF	TGTGCCTGGAACAAGCCAGGGGCGGACGGGGAGCTGTTTTTT
NA	TRBV30	NA	TRBJ2-5	CAWSIGGNRQETQYF	TGTGCCTGGAGTATTGGCGGGAACCGCCAAGAGACCCAGTACTTC
NA	TRBV7-8	NA	TRBJ2-5	CASSSGPGRGETQYF	TGTGCCAGCAGCTCTGGACCCGGAAGGGGGGAGACCCAGTACTTC
NA	TRBV7-9	NA	TRBJ2-1	CASSLGPGLYNEQFF	TGTGCCAGCAGCTTAGGTCCGGGACTGTACAATGAGCAGTTCTTC
TRBD2	TRBV5-8	NA	TRBJ2-1	CASSWGSPGGEQFF	TGTGCCAGCAGCTGGGGATCCCCGGGGGGTGAGCAGTTCTTC
NA	TRBV30	NA	TRBJ2-3	CAWTAPPRDSTDTQYF	TGTGCCTGGACCGCCCCCCCCCGGGACTCCACAGATACGCAGTATTTT
NA	TRBV28	NA	TRBJ1-2	CASSLGVRGRPNYGYTF	TGTGCCAGCAGTTTAGGGGTCAGGGGTAGGCCTAACTATGGCTACACCTTC
NA	TRBV28	NA	TRBJ1-2	CASALGGALGYGYTF	TGTGCCAGCGCCCTCGGGGGGGCTCTCGGCTATGGCTACACCTTC
NA	TRBV11-2	once	TRBJ1-1	CASSLWRGGTEAFF	TGTGCCAGCAGCCTTTGGAGGGGAGGCACTGAAGCTTTCTTT
TRBD1	TRBV6-5	NA	TRBJ1-4	CASSNPGQGNEKLFF	TGTGCCAGCAGTAATCCGGGACAGGGGAATGAAAAACTGTTTTTT
NA	TRBV29-1	NA	TRBJ2-7	CSVGEPNYEQYF	TGCAGCGTGGGAGAGCCTAACTACGAGCAGTACTTC
NA	TRBV7-9	NA	TRBJ2-1	CASSLNLGNNEQFF	TGTGCCAGCAGCTTAAATTTGGGCAACAATGAGCAGTTCTTC
NA	TRBV7-3	NA	TRBJ1-1	CASSQKSGSTPNTEAFF	TGTGCCAGCAGCCAAAAGTCGGGGTCGACACCGAACACTGAAGCTTTCTTT
NA	TRBV29-1	once	TRBJ1-4	CSARDYEKLFF	TGCAGCGCGCGGGACTATGAAAAACTGTTTTTT
TRBD1	TRBV14	once	TRBJ2-1	CASSLKQGALYNEQFF	TGTGCCAGCAGCCTAAAACAGGGGGCGCTTTACAATGAGCAGTTCTTC
NA	TRBV4-2	NA	TRBJ2-7	CASSQGLDLAGPSYEQYF	TGTGCCAGCAGCCAAGGCTTGGATTTGGCGGGACCCTCCTACGAGCAGTACTTC
TRBD1	TRBV5-8	once	TRBJ1-2	CASSPGTGGYGYTF	TGTGCCAGCAGTCCCGGGACAGGGGGCTATGGCTACACCTTC
TRBD2	TRBV13	NA	TRBJ2-3	CASSEKRETPDTQYF	TGTGCCAGCAGCGAGAAGCGGGAGACCCCAGATACGCAGTATTTT
NA	TRBV29-1	NA	TRBJ2-7	CSVGTSTYEQYF	TGCAGCGTTGGAACCTCTACCTACGAGCAGTACTTC
NA	TRBV9	NA	TRBJ1-2	CASSKGDGYTF	TGTGCCAGCAGCAAAGGGGATGGCTACACCTTC
NA	TRBV28	NA	TRBJ2-4	CASSLSASGGKNIQYF	TGTGCCAGCAGTTTGTCGGCCTCCGGAGGCAAAAACATTCAGTACTTC
NA	TRBV21-1	NA	TRBJ2-3	CAILARGGGPGRDTQYF	TGTGCCATCCTGGCCCGCGGGGGGGGCCCCGGCAGAGATACGCAGTATTTT